This T cell receptor beta chain was obtained from a study of PD-1 blockade in classical Hodgkin lymphoma. Study-level points and caveats: Baseline diversity in complete responders resembled that of newly diagnosed patients.

This table comes from immunoSEQ multiplex PCR, and its TCRdb copy is limited to in-frame clones, with some not included. The data hold 100,000 or so clones, with roughly nine tenths observed a single time. Documented time point: cycle 4 day 1 (C4D1), after more than 5 weeks of nivolumab. Each patient experienced a relapse that followed autologous stem cell transplantation, and brentuximab vedotin exposure varied. Best response was recorded as complete response, partial response or progressive disease. Comments on this clone: The antigen is unknown.

The clonotype comes from a human donor with classical Hodgkin lymphoma. The sequencing used peripheral blood mononuclear cells (PBMCs), collected before the fourth cycle of nivolumab.

The CDR3 DNA follows: TGTGCCAGCAGTCCTAGCGGGTCTTTAGGCTACGAGCAGTACTTC. This gives the protein CASSPSGSLGYEQYF. This chain joins TRBV2 and TRBJ2-7; 8 nucleotides agree with TRBD2. The CDR3 covers 15 residues. The germline V gene encodes CDR1 SNHLY and CDR2 FYNNEI. Trimming cost V 5 bases and J 3 bases; bases outside gene matches: 9.